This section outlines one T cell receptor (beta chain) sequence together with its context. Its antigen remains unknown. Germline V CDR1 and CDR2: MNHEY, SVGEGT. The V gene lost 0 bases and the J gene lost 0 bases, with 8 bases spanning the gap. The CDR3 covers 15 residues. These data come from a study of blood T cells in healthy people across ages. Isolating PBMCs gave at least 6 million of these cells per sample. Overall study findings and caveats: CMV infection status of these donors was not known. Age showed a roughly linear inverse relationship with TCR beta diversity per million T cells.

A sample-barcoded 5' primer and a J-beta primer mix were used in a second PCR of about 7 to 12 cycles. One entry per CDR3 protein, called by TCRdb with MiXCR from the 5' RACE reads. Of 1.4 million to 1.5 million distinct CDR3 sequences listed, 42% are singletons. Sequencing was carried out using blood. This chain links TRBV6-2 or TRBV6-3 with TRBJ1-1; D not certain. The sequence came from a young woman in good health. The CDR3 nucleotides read TGTGCCAGCAGTTACTCAGCAGTGATGAACACTGAAGCTTTCTTT. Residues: CASSYSAVMNTEAFF.